This T cell receptor (beta chain) was observed in a study of lymphopenia after photon versus proton radiotherapy. Here immunoSEQ multiplex PCR was the method, and the copy in TCRdb shows in-frame clones only, minus some. The table lists under 30,000 clones, roughly 90% of them singletons. The study, taken as a whole, reports: Only patients who died were analyzed for survival; proton advantage is unproven. Oligoclonal CD8+ Temra expansion after nadir drove photon patients' diversity drop.

As for this clone: The antigen is not known.

The CDR3 length is 15 residues. Germline V gene lookup returns CDR1 SGHDT and CDR2 YYEEEE. The trim removed 3 bases at V and 2 bases at J, leaving 5 bases unmatched. V usage is TRBV5-6 and J usage is TRBJ1-1; 9 nucleotides agree with TRBD1. This sequence originates from a woman aged 50 to 60 with cholangiocarcinoma. The sample here was peripheral blood, taken from a patient treated with photon-based radiotherapy. The CDR3: CASSWGTGHNTEAFF. DNA of the CDR3: TGTGCCAGCAGCTGGGGGACAGGGCATAACACTGAAGCTTTCTTT.